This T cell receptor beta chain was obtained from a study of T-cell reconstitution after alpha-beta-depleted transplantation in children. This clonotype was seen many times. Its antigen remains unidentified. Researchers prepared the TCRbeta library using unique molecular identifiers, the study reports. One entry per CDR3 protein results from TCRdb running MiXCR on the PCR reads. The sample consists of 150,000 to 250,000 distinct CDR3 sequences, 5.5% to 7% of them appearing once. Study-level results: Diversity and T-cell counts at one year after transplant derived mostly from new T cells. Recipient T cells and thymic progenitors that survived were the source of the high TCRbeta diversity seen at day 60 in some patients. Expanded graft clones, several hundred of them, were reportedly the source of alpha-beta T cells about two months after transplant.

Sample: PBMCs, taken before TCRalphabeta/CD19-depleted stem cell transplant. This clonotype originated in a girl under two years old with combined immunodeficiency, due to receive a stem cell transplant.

CDR3: CSVEGELAPISYNEQFF. The CDR3 nucleotides are TGCAGCGTTGAAGGGGAACTAGCGCCGATCTCCTACAATGAGCAGTTCTTC. The genes are TRBV29-1 and TRBJ2-1; 7 bases line up with TRBD2. Per the germline V gene, CDR1 is SQVTM and CDR2 is ANQGSEA. The CDR3 spans 17 residues. V shed 1 base and J 0 bases; nucleotides not matched to a gene: 9.